Detailed here is one T cell receptor beta chain. Its antigen is currently unknown. V lost 7 bases to trimming and J lost 4 bases, with 7 bases between them. In germline, CDR1 is MDHEN, CDR2 SYDVKM. The CDR3 contains 12 residues. This sample is drawn from a study of T cell responses to AZD1222 COVID-19 vaccine. Findings and caveats of the study: Baseline serostatus was positive in only 5 to 7 AZD1222 recipients. With two AZD1222 doses given, Spike-specific TCR breadth and depth both rose.

Produced via immunoSEQ multiplex PCR; TCRdb's table is partial and in-frame only. The table lists more than 150,000 clones, approximately 91% of them singletons. V and J are TRBV28 and TRBJ1-4, with D possibly being TRBD1 (5 bases). The origin of this receptor is an adult in good health. Specimen: peripheral blood, collected on day 0 of AZD1222 vaccination. In DNA form, the CDR3 reads TGTGCCAGCACAGGGATTAATGAAAAACTGTTTTTT. This codes for CASTGINEKLFF.